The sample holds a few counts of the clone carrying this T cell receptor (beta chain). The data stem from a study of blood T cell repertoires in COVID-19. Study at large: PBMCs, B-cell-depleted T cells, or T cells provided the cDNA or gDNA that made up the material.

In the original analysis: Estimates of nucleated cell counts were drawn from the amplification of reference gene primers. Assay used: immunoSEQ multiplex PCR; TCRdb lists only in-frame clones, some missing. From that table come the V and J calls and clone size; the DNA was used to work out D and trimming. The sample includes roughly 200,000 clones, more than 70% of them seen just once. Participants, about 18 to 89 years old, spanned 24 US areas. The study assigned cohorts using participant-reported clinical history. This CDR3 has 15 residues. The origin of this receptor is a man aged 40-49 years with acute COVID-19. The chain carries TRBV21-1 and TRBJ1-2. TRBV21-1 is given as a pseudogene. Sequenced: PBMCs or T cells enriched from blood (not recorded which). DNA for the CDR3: TGTGCCAGCAGCAACAGGGGAGGGGACGACTATGGCTACACCTTC. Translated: CASSNRGGDDYGYTF.